This TCR beta chain was obtained from a study of shared clonotypes between healthy human individuals. This table comes from immunoSEQ multiplex PCR, and its TCRdb copy is limited to in-frame clones, with some not included. The sample lists some 2 million clones, about 95% seen once, with roughly 1% in the top ten. As defined, naive CD8 cells were CD45RO-negative and positively selected for CCR7, with terminally differentiated effector memory CD45RA+ cells excluded. Trimming cost V 5 bases and J 4 bases, with 18 bases left between them. The CDR3 sequence is 15 residues long. In germline, CDR1 is SGHAT, CDR2 FQNNGV.

The chain joins TRBV11-2 to TRBJ2-7, with D perhaps given as TRBD1 or TRBD2 (6 bases each). This TCR derives from a man younger than 35 in good health. The source material was naive CD8+ T cells sorted from blood. In nucleotides, the CDR3 is TGTGCCAGCAGCGCAACAGGGTCCGGAGGGTACGAGCAGTACTTC. Translating it yields CASSATGSGGYEQYF.